These 29 T cell receptor beta chains came from one sample sequenced in a study of T cells in Graves' hyperthyroidism and ophthalmopathy. Amplification targeted TCR beta CDR3 regions from RNA transcripts. The HTBI set primed first-round TCR CDR3 RT-PCR. Each CDR3 protein is one row after TCRdb ran MiXCR on the multiplex PCR reads. Among roughly 500,000 distinct CDR3 sequences listed, approximately 22% were seen once. The sample comprised blood. The receptors shown here come from a woman aged 70-85 years with Graves' ophthalmopathy.

Many counts were recorded for this clonotype. The CDR3 sequence: CASRAGPASGGYTF. The DNA for the CDR3 is TGTGCCAGCAGGGCTGGACCGGCCTCCGGTGGCTACACCTTC. The genes are TRBV6-1 and TRBJ1-2; D is undetermined. From germline, CDR1 is MNHNS and CDR2 SASEGT. Trimming shortened V by 6 bases and J by 7 bases, and 18 bases separated the two germline ends. The CDR3 sequence is 14 residues long.

This rearrangement joins TRBV12-3 or TRBV12-4 to TRBJ2-7; D remains unclear. The CDR3 covers 13 residues. Trimming shortened V by 7 bases and J by 5 bases, and 15 bases separated the two germline ends. The CDR3 is CASTPAWANEQYF. The CDR3 DNA is TGTGCCAGCACCCCCGCCTGGGCCAACGAGCAGTACTTC.

The CDR3 DNA follows: TGTGCCAGCAGCTTCACAGGGGGACCAAGCTCTGGAAACACCATATATTTT. This gives the protein CASSFTGGPSSGNTIYF. V usage is TRBV13 and J usage is TRBJ1-3; 8 bases map to TRBD1. This CDR3 is built from 17 residues. Germline values: CDR1 PRHDT, CDR2 FYEKMQ (reference sequence). Trimming removed 3 bases from V and 0 bases from J; junction bases left unmatched: 7.

The rearrangement links TRBV9 to TRBJ2-1, with TRBD1 matching over 7 bases. CDR3 length: 15 residues. Germline V lookup: CDR1 SGDLS, CDR2 YYNGEE. J was trimmed by 0 bases and V by 5 bases; bases with no gene match: 5. The CDR3 DNA follows: TGTGCCAGCAGTGAACAGGGGCACTCCTACAATGAGCAGTTCTTC. Amino acid sequence: CASSEQGHSYNEQFF.

This clonotype was detected a few times. V usage is TRBV3-1 and J usage is TRBJ2-3, with TRBD2 matching 7 bases. The junction had 17 bases not matched to a gene; V was cut back by 0 bases and J by 2 bases. The CDR3 extends over 20 amino acids. Per germline, CDR1 LGHDT and CDR2 YNNKEL (reference sequence). The CDR3 nucleotides read TGTGCCAGCAGCCAAGAGATACGTGGGGTCGCGGGAGAAACCACAGATACGCAGTATTTT. Translated: CASSQEIRGVAGETTDTQYF.

This clonotype was seen a single time. The chain couples TRBV6-5 to TRBJ2-7, with unresolved D. The CDR3 contains 15 residues. V lost 6 bases to trimming and J lost 1 base, with 16 bases between them. Germline lookup yields CDR1 MNHEY and CDR2 SVGAGI. CDR3 sequence: CASSSRVSGSYEQYF. The CDR3 coding sequence is TGTGCCAGCAGCTCTAGGGTATCTGGTTCCTACGAGCAGTACTTC.

This sequence joins TRBV7-8 and TRBJ2-3; 10 bases fit TRBD2. Trimming cost V 0 bases and J 3 bases; bases outside gene matches: 3. Germline V gene data show CDR1 as SGHVS and CDR2 as FQNEAQ. The CDR3 length is 16 residues. In nucleotides, the CDR3 is TGTGCCAGCAGCTTAGCGGCTAGCGGGAGAACAGATACGCAGTATTTT. This sequence encodes CASSLAASGRTDTQYF.

The chain uses TRBV19 and TRBJ2-3; D call uncertain. V lost 6 bases to trimming and J lost 1 base, with 11 bases between them. The CDR3 loop spans 14 amino acids. Germline values: CDR1 LNHDA, CDR2 SQIVND (reference sequence). The CDR3 loop reads CASSWRQGTDTQYF. The CDR3 bases are TGTGCCAGTAGCTGGCGGCAGGGCACAGATACGCAGTATTTT.

This clonotype was observed many times. Relative to the germline gene, one junction end is altered; a read error may explain this. The chain uses TRBV28 and TRBJ2-2, with 7 bases aligning to TRBD1. This CDR3 is built from 11 residues. The germline V gene has CDR1 MDHEN and CDR2 SYDVKM. Here the CDR3 DNA reads TGTGCCAGCAGTTCACCGGGACAGTTCATTTTT. This sequence encodes CASSSPGQFIF.

This clonotype was recorded a few times. The genes are TRBV3-1 and TRBJ2-3; D is perhaps TRBD1 (6 bases). CDR3 length: 17 residues. Trimming removed 0 bases at V and 1 base at J, with 14 bases between. Germline assignment: CDR1 LGHDT and CDR2 YNNKEL (reference sequence). In DNA, the CDR3 is TGTGCCAGCAGCCAAGAGGCGACAGGCTTGGGCACAGATACGCAGTATTTT. It encodes CASSQEATGLGTDTQYF.

The rearrangement links TRBV7-2 to TRBJ1-2; a weak D match, TRBD1 (6 bases). From germline, CDR1 is SGHTA and CDR2 FQGNSA. The V gene lost 5 bases and the J gene lost 8 bases, with 18 bases spanning the gap. This CDR3 is built from 14 residues. The CDR3 sequence: CASSTPQGLGGYTF. For the CDR3, the DNA is TGTGCCAGCAGCACGCCTCAGGGGTTGGGGGGCTACACCTTC.

This sequence joins TRBV12-3 or TRBV12-4 and TRBJ2-6; 8 bases fit TRBD1. The CDR3 spans 15 residues. Losses at the gene ends were 5 bases for V and 4 bases for J; bases not matched to a gene: 4. The CDR3 sequence is CASSRTGFGANVLTF. CDR3 coding DNA: TGTGCCAGCAGTCGGACAGGGTTCGGGGCCAACGTCCTGACTTTC.

This clonotype was recorded many times. The gene calls are TRBV6-2 or TRBV6-3 and TRBJ2-5; 11 nucleotides agree with TRBD2. J lost 4 bases, V lost 5 bases, and 12 bases had no gene match. The CDR3 runs to 17 residues. CDR1 and CDR2 from the germline V gene are MNHEY and SVGEGT. CDR3 loop: CASSQPGLADLGETQYF. The CDR3 DNA reads as TGTGCCAGCAGTCAACCGGGACTAGCGGATTTGGGAGAGACCCAGTACTTC.

This sequence joins TRBV24-1 and TRBJ2-2; D gene unclear. Deletions cut 9 bases from V and 6 bases from J, with 16 bases between. This CDR3 has 14 residues. The germline gives CDR1 KGHDR, CDR2 SFDVKD. The chain's CDR3 is CATQPVGRAGELFF. The CDR3 DNA follows: TGTGCCACCCAACCTGTGGGCCGGGCCGGGGAGCTGTTTTTT.

A few counts support this clonotype. V usage is TRBV11-1 and J usage is TRBJ1-1, with D uncertain. The CDR3 extends over 16 amino acids. The germline V gene has CDR1 SGHAT and CDR2 FQDESV (reference sequence). V was shortened by 3 bases and J by 8 bases, with 22 bases between the two germline ends. Here the CDR3 reads CASSFGGGRVGSEAFF. For the CDR3, the DNA is TGTGCCAGCAGCTTCGGAGGTGGAAGGGTTGGGTCCGAAGCTTTCTTT.

This clonotype occurred many times. V and J are TRBV11-2 and TRBJ1-1; D not certain. Between the trimmed V and J ends, which lost 2 bases and 5 bases, there was a span of 12 bases. CDR1 and CDR2 (germline): SGHAT, FQNNGV. The CDR3 covers 14 residues. CDR3 coding DNA: TGTGCCAGCAGCTTAACTCGGGCGGGGACTGAAGCTTTCTTT. It yields the protein CASSLTRAGTEAFF. The full variable domain, completed using reference TRBV11-2 and TRBJ1-1, is EAGVAQSPRYKIIEKRQSVAFWCNPISGHATLYWYQQILGQGPKLLIQFQNNGVVDDSQLPKDRFSAERLKGVDSTLKIQPAKLEDSAVYLCASSLTRAGTEAFFGQGTRLTVV.

In its sample, this clonotype was seen a few times. This chain links TRBV9 with TRBJ1-6; TRBD1 is a possible D gene (5 bases). Germline values: CDR1 SGDLS, CDR2 YYNGEE. The CDR3 has 15 amino acids. V lost 0 bases and J lost 13, with 17 bases in between. The chain's CDR3 is CASSVGKEAWGPLHF. The CDR3 coding sequence is TGTGCCAGCAGCGTAGGGAAGGAGGCTTGGGGGCCCCTCCACTTT.

Only a few counts were recorded for this clonotype. The chain joins TRBV7-2 to TRBJ2-5; a possible D gene is TRBD2 (5 bases). Per the germline V gene, CDR1 is SGHTA and CDR2 is FQGNSA. Trimming shortened V by 2 bases and J by 2 bases, and 12 bases separated the two germline ends. This CDR3 spans 15 amino acids. As DNA, the CDR3 is TGTGCCAGCAGCTTAAGAGGGTCTGCGCAAGAGACCCAGTACTTC. This translates into CASSLRGSAQETQYF.

The chain has TRBV6-1 and TRBJ2-2; 8 bases line up with TRBD1. From germline, CDR1 is MNHNS and CDR2 SASEGT. The CDR3 has 15 residues. J lost 6 bases, V lost 8 bases, and 11 bases had no gene match. CDR3 sequence (DNA): TGTGCCAGCCTTACTGGACAGGGACGACCCGGGGAGCTGTTTTTT. It translates to CASLTGQGRPGELFF.

This clonotype was observed at least ten times. The chain employs TRBV6-1 and TRBJ1-6; no definite D call. The V end lost 0 bases, the J end lost 5 bases, and 8 bases lay between the germline ends. The germline gives CDR1 MNHNS, CDR2 SASEGT. The CDR3 has 15 amino acids. The CDR3 sequence is CASSEASANNSPLHF. In DNA, the CDR3 is TGTGCCAGCAGTGAAGCATCAGCTAATAATTCACCCCTCCACTTT.

This clonotype was seen many times. The CDR3 DNA reads TGCGCCAGCAGGACAGGGGTTTGGAGCTCCTACGAGCAGTACTTC. It specifies CASRTGVWSSYEQYF. This chain uses TRBV5-1 with TRBJ2-7, with 8 positions matching TRBD1. With V trimmed by 5 bases and J by 0 bases, 7 bases remained unmatched. CDR1 and CDR2 from the germline V gene are SGHRS and YFSETQ. The CDR3 has 15 residues. Filled out from reference TRBV5-1 and TRBJ2-7, the complete variable domain reads KAGVTQTPRYLIKTRGQQVTLSCSPISGHRSVSWYQQTPGQGLQFLFEYFSETQRNKGNFPGRFSGRQFSNSRSEMNVSTLELGDSALYLCASRTGVWSSYEQYFGPGTRLTVT.

About this clonotype itself: Just one base apart from a much larger clone, this may be a read error. This sequence joins TRBV20-1 and TRBJ2-5, with unresolved D. Germline CDR1 is DFQATT and CDR2 is SNEGSKA (reference sequence). The CDR3 is 12 amino acids. The CDR3 loop reads CSARFAQETQCF. CDR3 DNA: TGCAGTGCTCGCTTTGCGCAAGAGACCCAGTGCTTC.

The J gene is TRBJ1-2, the V gene TRBV30; D may be TRBD1 (6 bases). The V and J ends lost 0 bases and 13 bases respectively, with 12 bases between them. Germline assignment: CDR1 GTSNPN and CDR2 SVGIG (reference sequence). This CDR3 has 11 amino acids. In nucleotides, the CDR3 is TGTGCCTGGAGTGTACCGGGGGCAATCACCTTC. Translated: CAWSVPGAITF.

This clonotype was recorded at least ten times. The chain is built from TRBV27 and TRBJ1-5, with D perhaps matching TRBD1 (6 bases). Per germline, CDR1 MNHEY and CDR2 SMNVEV (reference sequence). V lost 0 bases and J lost 5, with 11 bases in between. This CDR3 has 15 residues. CDR3 DNA sequence: TGTGCCAGCAGTTTATCTGGGGACATTGATCAGCCCCAGCATTTT. This translates into CASSLSGDIDQPQHF.

This clonotype occurred many times. The rearrangement uses TRBV6-5 and TRBJ2-7; no clear D. The CDR3 has 14 amino acids. With 2 bases removed from V and 0 bases from J, the gap between germline ends came to 8 bases. CDR1 is MNHEY, CDR2 SVGAGI, per germline. The CDR3 spells CASSYKLSSYEQYF. The CDR3 nucleotides read TGTGCCAGCAGTTACAAGCTGAGCTCCTACGAGCAGTACTTC.

The chain recombines TRBV20-1 with TRBJ2-1; D call uncertain. The V end lost 3 bases, the J end lost 0 bases, and 12 bases lay between the germline ends. This CDR3 is built from 15 residues. Germline V CDR1 and CDR2: DFQATT, SNEGSKA (reference sequence). The CDR3 spells CSAREGSSSYNEQFF. CDR3 nucleotides: TGCAGTGCTAGGGAAGGATCTAGCTCCTACAATGAGCAGTTCTTC.

Only a few counts were recorded for this clonotype. The rearrangement uses TRBV9 and TRBJ2-7; the match to TRBD2 covers 8 bases. The J segment lost 5 bases and the V segment lost 1 base, leaving 8 bases of the junction unmatched. Germline V gene sequence: CDR1 SGDLS, CDR2 YYNGEE. The CDR3 runs 15 residues. The CDR3 DNA sequence: TGTGCCAGCAGCGTACTAAGCGGGGGACCCGACGAGCAGTACTTC. This translates into CASSVLSGGPDEQYF.

The rearrangement joins TRBV5-1 to TRBJ1-4; 7 nucleotides line up with TRBD1. This CDR3 has 15 residues. With V trimmed by 3 bases and J by 4 bases, 6 bases remained unmatched. From germline, CDR1 is SGHRS and CDR2 YFSETQ. CDR3 in DNA: TGCGCCAGCAGCTCGGGGGACAGCAGTAATGAAAAACTGTTTTTT. It translates to CASSSGDSSNEKLFF.

The chain uses TRBV5-1 and TRBJ2-7, with 9 positions matching TRBD1. This CDR3 contains 15 residues. CDR1 and CDR2 (germline): SGHRS, YFSETQ. V shed 0 bases and J 7 bases; nucleotides not matched to a gene: 8. The CDR3 DNA reads TGCGCCAGCAGCTTGGATGGGACAGGGTTGGGTGAGCAGTACTTC. This encodes CASSLDGTGLGEQYF.